This TCR beta chain was obtained from a study of T cell responses to AZD1222 COVID-19 vaccine. Study outcomes and limitations: Spike-specific TCR breadth and depth both grew after two AZD1222 doses. Targeting of unmutated variant regions was reportedly seen in nearly half of spike-specific TCRs. Sampling captured repertoires only after the peak T cell response.

V lost 0 bases, J lost 8 bases, and 11 bases lay in between. Germline lookup yields CDR1 SGHNT and CDR2 YYREEE (reference sequence). The CDR3 has 13 amino acids. As for this clone: What it binds is not known.

The method was immunoSEQ multiplex PCR; TCRdb's version includes in-frame clones alone and lacks a portion of them. The data show under 150,000 clones, roughly 89% seen once. This material consisted of peripheral blood, taken on day 0 of AZD1222 vaccination. The J gene is TRBJ1-2, the V gene TRBV5-4; D not certain. The source of this sequence is an adult in good health. The CDR3 sequence: CASSLERSWGYTF. For the CDR3, the DNA is TGTGCCAGCAGCTTGGAGAGGTCTTGGGGCTACACCTTC.